This T cell receptor beta chain originates from a study of T cells in Graves' hyperthyroidism and ophthalmopathy. The source material, RNA transcripts, was used to amplify TCR beta CDR3 regions. HTBI primers were employed in a first-round RT-PCR of the TCR CDR3. TCRdb reanalysed the multiplex PCR reads using MiXCR and keeps one entry per CDR3 protein. The sample shows some 500,000 distinct CDR3 sequences, 14% of them seen only once. Stable Graves' hyperthyroidism denoted no ophthalmopathy progression over 18 months. Not enrolled were patients with uncontrolled infection, other autoimmune disease, pregnancy or lactation. Between the trimmed V and J ends, which lost 3 bases and 5 bases, there was a span of 11 bases. This CDR3 is 13 amino acids long. Germline values: CDR1 DFQATT, CDR2 SNEGSKA (reference sequence).

The sample taken for sequencing was blood. V is TRBV20-1 and J is TRBJ2-1, with D unclear. The sequence was obtained from a woman between 18 and 29 years old with Graves' hyperthyroidism. In nucleotides, the CDR3 is TGCAGTGCTAGTGGTCTAGGGAACAATGAGCAGTTCTTC. Translating gives CSASGLGNNEQFF.